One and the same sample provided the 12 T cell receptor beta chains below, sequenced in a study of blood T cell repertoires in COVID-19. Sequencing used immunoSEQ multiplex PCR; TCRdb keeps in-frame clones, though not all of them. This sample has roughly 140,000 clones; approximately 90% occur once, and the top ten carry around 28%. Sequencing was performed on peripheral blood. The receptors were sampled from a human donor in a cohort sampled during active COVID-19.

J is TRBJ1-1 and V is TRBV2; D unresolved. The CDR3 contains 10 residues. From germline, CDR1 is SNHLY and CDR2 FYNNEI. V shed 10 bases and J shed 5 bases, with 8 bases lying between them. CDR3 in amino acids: CAIQVTEAFF. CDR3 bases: TGTGCCATCCAGGTGACTGAAGCTTTCTTT.

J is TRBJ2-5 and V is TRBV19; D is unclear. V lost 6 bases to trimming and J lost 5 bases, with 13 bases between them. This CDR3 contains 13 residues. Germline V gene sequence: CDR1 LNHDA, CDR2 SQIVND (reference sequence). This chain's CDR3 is CASSLVFGETQYF. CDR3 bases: TGTGCCAGTAGCTTGGTCTTCGGGGAGACCCAGTACTTC.

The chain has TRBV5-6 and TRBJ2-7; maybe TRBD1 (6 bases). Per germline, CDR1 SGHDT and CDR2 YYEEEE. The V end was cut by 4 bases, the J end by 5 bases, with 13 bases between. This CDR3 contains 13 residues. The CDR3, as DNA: TGTGCCAGCAGCCAGGGACAAACCCACGAGCAGTACTTC. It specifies CASSQGQTHEQYF.

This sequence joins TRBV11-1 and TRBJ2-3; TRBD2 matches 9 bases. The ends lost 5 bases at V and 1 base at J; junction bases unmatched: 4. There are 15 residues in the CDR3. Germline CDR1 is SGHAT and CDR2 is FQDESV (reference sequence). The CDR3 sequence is CASSKRLAGTDTQYF. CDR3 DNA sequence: TGTGCCAGCAGCAAGCGACTAGCGGGCACAGATACGCAGTATTTT.

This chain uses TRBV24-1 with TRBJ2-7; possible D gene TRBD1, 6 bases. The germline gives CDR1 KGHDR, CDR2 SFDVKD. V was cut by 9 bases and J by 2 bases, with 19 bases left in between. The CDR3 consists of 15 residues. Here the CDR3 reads CATLQGLNNPYEQYF. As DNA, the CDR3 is TGTGCCACCCTTCAGGGGTTAAATAATCCCTACGAGCAGTACTTC.

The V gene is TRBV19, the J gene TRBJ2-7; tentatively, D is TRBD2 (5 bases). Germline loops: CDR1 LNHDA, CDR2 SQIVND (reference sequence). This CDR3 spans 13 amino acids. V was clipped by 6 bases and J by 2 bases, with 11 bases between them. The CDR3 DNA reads TGTGCCAGTAGCTCGGACTCGACCTACGAGCAGTACTTC. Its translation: CASSSDSTYEQYF.

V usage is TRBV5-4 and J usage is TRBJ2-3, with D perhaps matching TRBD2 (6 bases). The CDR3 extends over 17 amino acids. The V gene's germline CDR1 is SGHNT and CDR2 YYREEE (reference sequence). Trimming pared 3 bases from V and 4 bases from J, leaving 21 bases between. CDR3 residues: CASSWAGTLGDPDTQYF. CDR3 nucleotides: TGTGCCAGCAGCTGGGCTGGGACTTTAGGTGATCCAGATACGCAGTATTTT.

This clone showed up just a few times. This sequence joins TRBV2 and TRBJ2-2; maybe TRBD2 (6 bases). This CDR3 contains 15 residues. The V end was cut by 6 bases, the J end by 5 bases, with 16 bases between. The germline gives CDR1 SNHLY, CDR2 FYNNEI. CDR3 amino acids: CASSGDSPPTGELFF. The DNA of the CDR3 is TGTGCCAGCAGCGGGGACTCCCCACCAACCGGGGAGCTGTTTTTT.

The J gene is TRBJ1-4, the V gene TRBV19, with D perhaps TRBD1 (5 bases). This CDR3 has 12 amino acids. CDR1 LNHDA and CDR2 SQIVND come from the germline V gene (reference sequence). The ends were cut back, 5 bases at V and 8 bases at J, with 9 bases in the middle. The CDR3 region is CASSPPGEKLFF. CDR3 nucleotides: TGTGCCAGTAGTCCCCCAGGGGAAAAACTGTTTTTT.

The chain's CDR3 is CASSLTSGLAGAYNEQFF. In nucleotides, the CDR3 is TGTGCCAGCAGCTTAACCTCGGGACTAGCGGGGGCCTACAATGAGCAGTTCTTC. V usage is TRBV7-3 and J usage is TRBJ2-1; 14 positions match TRBD2. Trimming removed 0 bases from V and 2 bases from J; junction bases left unmatched: 3. The germline gives CDR1 SGHTA, CDR2 FQGTGA. The CDR3 has 18 amino acids.

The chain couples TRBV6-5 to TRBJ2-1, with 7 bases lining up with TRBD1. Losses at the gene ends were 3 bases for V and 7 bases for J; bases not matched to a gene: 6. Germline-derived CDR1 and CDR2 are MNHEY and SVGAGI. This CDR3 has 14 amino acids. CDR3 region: CASSYYPGGNEQFF. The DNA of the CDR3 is TGTGCCAGCAGTTATTATCCAGGGGGAAATGAGCAGTTCTTC.

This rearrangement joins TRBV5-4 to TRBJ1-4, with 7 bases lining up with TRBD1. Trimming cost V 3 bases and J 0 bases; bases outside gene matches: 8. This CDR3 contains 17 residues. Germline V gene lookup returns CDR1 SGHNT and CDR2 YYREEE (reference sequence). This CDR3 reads CASSSGQRGATNEKLFF. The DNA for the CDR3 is TGTGCCAGCAGCTCGGGACAGCGAGGGGCAACTAATGAAAAACTGTTTTTT. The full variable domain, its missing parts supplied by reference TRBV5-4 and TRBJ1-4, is ETGVTQSPTHLIKTRGQQVTLRCSSQSGHNTVSWYQQALGQGPQFIFQYYREEENGRGNFPPRFSGLQFPNYSSELNVNALELDDSALYLCASSSGQRGATNEKLFFGSGTQLSVL.